Only a few counts were recorded for the clone carrying this T cell receptor beta chain. These data originate in a study of blood T cell repertoires in COVID-19. The CDR3 length is 11 residues. Germline loops: CDR1 WNHNN, CDR2 SYGVQD (reference sequence). With 4 bases removed from V and 8 bases from J, the gap between germline ends came to 8 bases. Authors' data handling: Estimation of nucleated cell counts relied on the amplification of reference gene primers. Sequenced by immunoSEQ multiplex PCR; TCRdb stores in-frame clones only, minus some. The DNA was the basis for D and trimming; V, J and clone size are from that table. Of 350,000 to 450,000 clones in the sample, approximately 81% were seen once.

Specimen: peripheral blood. This receptor was obtained from a woman younger than 30 with acute or convalescent COVID-19. The genes are TRBV10-1 and TRBJ1-1; D gene uncertain. The CDR3 DNA is TGCGCCAGCAGTGGAGCGGGAGAAGCTTTCTTT. It codes for CASSGAGEAFF.